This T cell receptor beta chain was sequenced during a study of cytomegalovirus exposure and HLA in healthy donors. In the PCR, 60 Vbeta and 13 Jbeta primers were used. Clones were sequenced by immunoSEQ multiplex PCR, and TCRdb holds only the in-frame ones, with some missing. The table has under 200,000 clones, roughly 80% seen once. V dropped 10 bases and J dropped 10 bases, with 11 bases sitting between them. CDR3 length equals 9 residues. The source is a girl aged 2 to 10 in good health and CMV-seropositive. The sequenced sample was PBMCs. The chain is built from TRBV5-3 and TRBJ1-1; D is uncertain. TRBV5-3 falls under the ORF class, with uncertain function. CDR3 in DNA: TGTGCCGAGGGCGGTGGAGCTTTCTTT. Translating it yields CAEGGGAFF.